Sequencing of this TCR beta chain was carried out in a study of monozygotic twins with inflammatory bowel disease (dated by TCRdb to 2018 to 2020). About the full investigation: In total, about 30 monozygotic twin pairs made up the full study: 19 Danish pairs, all IBD-discordant, plus nine German pairs, of which four were IBD-concordant and five were IBD-discordant. The search for disease-associated traits relied mainly on comparing IBD patients with their genetically identical healthy co-twins within discordant pairs. Each individual had, on average, about 151 000 unique TCRalpha sequences and 181 000 unique TCRbeta sequences available for analysis. What the authors observed across the whole study: No difference in repertoire similarity was observed between concordant and discordant twins, possibly owing to limited statistical power. A decrease in TCRbeta repertoire diversity, as measured by inverse Simpson index, was observed in IBD patients compared with their healthy co-twins. No single strong signal or clonotype linked to IBD turned up in the results, so the idea that one exists was not supported. Compared with healthy twins, IBD patients shared fewer clonotypes with other individuals, and the difference was most pronounced in patients with signs of disease activity. Differing immunosuppressive treatments among patients may have added background noise and inter-individual variability to the repertoires. The analysis was unable to tell apart different T cell subtypes.

As regards this clonotype: Its target antigen remains unknown.

Libraries were constructed by 5' RACE. The input for every TCR library was 3,500 to 4,500 ng of total RNA. For each sample, cDNA synthesis was carried out in eight separate reactions using SMARTScribe reverse transcriptase. During cDNA synthesis, template switching was used to introduce unique molecular identifiers that contained a 6-nucleotide sample barcode. TCRalpha and TCRbeta cDNA was amplified in two nested PCRs of roughly 17 and 9 cycles, and bead purification was carried out after each PCR. Before amplification, the cDNA was treated with uracil DNA-glycosylase and purified using the QIAquick PCR purification kit. The second PCR was the step at which Illumina TruSeq-compatible adapters and sample-specific barcodes were added. Library quality and concentration were checked on TapeStation and Qubit, and libraries were pooled at approximately 4.7 ng each. Sequencing of the pooled libraries was done on an Illumina HiSeq2500 single-index Rapid Run using custom sequencing primers and 2 x 100 bp reads. The study's own analysis went as follows. UMI-based consensus assembly with MiGEC version 1.2.6 was used to correct PCR and sequencing errors. V(D)J alignment, clonotype assembly and CDR3 extraction were performed with MiXCR version 2.1.1. Normalisation of gene usage, clonotype sharing and MAIT/NKT TCR abundance was achieved by analysing the top 1000, 10 000 and 20 000 clonotypes per sample. After downsampling to 27 000 UMIs, diversity was calculated as the inverse Simpson index using the vegan R package. Paired Mann-Whitney U tests were applied to discordant twin pairs, and Benjamini-Hochberg correction was used for multiple testing. TCRdb reprocessed the reads, reporting each CDR3 protein sequence once and no DNA. Clone size and V and J calls follow TCRdb, not the original study. The sample's table covers under 200,000 distinct CDR3 sequences. The top ten clonotypes cover 2.8% of the sample.

A 2.5 ml peripheral blood sample was drawn into PAXgene tubes per donor and stored at -80°C. Without any T cell sorting, total RNA was extracted from whole blood using the PAXgene blood miRNA kit on an automated QIAcube. Deep TCRalpha and TCRbeta repertoire profiling with unique molecular barcoding was performed on peripheral blood of monozygotic twin pairs concordant or discordant for inflammatory bowel disease. Smoking habits were recorded for all twin pairs, and each individual was classified as a current, former or never smoker. From its cysteine to its phenylalanine, the CDR3 spans 13 amino acids. The DNA sequence is not available. In the germline V gene, CDR1 corresponds to WSHSY and CDR2 to SAAADI.

This receptor chain uses TRBV10-2 and TRBJ2-2. The TCR sequence derives from a human donor with ulcerative colitis or Crohn's disease, or a healthy co-twin of an affected twin (not recorded which). The sample taken for sequencing was blood. The CDR3 corresponds to CASTVGVSGELFF.